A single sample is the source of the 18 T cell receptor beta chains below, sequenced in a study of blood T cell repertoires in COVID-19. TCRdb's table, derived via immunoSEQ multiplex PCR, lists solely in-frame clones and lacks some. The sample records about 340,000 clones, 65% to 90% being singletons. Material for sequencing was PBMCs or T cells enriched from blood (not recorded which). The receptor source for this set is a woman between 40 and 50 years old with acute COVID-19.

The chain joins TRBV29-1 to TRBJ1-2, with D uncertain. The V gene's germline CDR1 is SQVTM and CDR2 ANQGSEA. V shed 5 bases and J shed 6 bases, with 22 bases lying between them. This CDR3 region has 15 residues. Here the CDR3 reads CSVNGSPGIVDGYTF. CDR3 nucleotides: TGCAGCGTTAACGGTAGTCCGGGGATAGTAGATGGCTACACCTTC.

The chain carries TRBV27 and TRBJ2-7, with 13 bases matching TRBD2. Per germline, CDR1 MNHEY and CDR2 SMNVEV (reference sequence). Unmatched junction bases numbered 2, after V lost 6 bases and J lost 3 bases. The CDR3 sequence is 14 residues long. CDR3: CASRTSGRVYEQYF. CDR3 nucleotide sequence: TGTGCCAGCAGAACTAGCGGGAGGGTCTACGAGCAGTACTTC.

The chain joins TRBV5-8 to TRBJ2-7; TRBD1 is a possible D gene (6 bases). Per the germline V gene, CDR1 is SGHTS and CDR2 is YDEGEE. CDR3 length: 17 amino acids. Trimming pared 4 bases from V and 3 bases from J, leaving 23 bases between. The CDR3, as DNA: TGTGCCAGCAGCCGTCAACATACCGGGACACCTTTCTACGAGCAGTACTTC. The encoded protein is CASSRQHTGTPFYEQYF.

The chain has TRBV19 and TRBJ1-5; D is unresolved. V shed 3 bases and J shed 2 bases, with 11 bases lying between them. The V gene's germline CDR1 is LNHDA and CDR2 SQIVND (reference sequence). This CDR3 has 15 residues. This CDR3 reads CASSIPGPGNQPQHF. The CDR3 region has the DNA TGTGCCAGTAGTATTCCAGGTCCGGGCAATCAGCCCCAGCATTTT. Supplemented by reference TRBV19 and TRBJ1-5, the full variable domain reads DGGITQSPKYLFRKEGQNVTLSCEQNLNHDAMYWYRQDPGQGLRLIYYSQIVNDFQKGDIAEGYSVSREKKESFPLTVTSAQKNPTAFYLCASSIPGPGNQPQHFGDGTRLSIL.

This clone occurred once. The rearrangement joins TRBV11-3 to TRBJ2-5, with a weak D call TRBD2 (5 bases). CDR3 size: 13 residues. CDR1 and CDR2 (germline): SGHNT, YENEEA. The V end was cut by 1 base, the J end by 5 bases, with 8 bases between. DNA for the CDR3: TGTGCCAGCAGCTTAGGTAGCGTGGAGACCCAGTACTTC. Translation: CASSLGSVETQYF.

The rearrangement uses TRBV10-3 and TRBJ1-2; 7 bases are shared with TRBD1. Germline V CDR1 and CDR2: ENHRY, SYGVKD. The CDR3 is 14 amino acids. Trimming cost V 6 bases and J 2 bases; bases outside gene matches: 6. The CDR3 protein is CAISEQGLNYGYTF. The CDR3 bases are TGTGCCATCAGCGAACAGGGGTTGAACTATGGCTACACCTTC.

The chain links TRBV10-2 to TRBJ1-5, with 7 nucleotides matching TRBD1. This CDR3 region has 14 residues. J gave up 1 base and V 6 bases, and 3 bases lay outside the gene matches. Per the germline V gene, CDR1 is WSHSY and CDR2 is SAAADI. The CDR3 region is CASSGTASNQPQHF. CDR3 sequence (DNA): TGCGCCAGCAGCGGGACAGCGAGCAATCAGCCCCAGCATTTT.

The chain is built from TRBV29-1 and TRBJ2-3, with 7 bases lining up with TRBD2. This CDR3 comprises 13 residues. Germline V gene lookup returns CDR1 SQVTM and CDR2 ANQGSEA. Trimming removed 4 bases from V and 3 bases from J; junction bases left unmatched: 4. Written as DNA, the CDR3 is TGCAGCGTTGCTTGGCGGGGGACAGATACGCAGTATTTT. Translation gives CSVAWRGTDTQYF.

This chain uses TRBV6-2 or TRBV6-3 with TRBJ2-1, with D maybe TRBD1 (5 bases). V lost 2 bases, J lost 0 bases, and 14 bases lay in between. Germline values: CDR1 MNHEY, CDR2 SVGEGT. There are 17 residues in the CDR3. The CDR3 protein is CASSYQVGRLSYNEQFF. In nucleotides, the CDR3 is TGTGCCAGCAGTTACCAGGTGGGGCGGCTCTCCTACAATGAGCAGTTCTTC.

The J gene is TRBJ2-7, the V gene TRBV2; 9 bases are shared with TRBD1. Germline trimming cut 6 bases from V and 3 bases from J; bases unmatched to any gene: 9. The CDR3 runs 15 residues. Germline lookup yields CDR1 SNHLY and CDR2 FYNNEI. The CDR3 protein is CASSPQGATGYEQYF. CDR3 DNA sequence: TGTGCCAGCAGCCCACAGGGGGCTACAGGCTACGAGCAGTACTTC. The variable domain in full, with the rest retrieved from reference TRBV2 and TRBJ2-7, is EPEVTQTPSHQVTQMGQEVILRCVPISNHLYFYWYRQILGQKVEFLVSFYNNEISEKSEIFDDQFSVERPDGSNFTLKIRSTKLEDSAMYFCASSPQGATGYEQYFGPGTRLTVT.

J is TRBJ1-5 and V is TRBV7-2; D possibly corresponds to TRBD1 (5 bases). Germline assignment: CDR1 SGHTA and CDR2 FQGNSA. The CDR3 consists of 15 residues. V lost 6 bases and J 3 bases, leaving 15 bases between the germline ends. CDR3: CASRKIDSDNQPQHF. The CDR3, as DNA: TGTGCCAGCAGAAAAATCGACAGCGACAATCAGCCCCAGCATTTT.

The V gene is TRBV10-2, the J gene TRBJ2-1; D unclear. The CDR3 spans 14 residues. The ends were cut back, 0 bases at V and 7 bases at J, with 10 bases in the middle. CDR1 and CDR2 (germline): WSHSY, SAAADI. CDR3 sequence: CASSESIVGNEQFF. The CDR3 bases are TGCGCCAGCAGTGAGTCGATAGTCGGGAATGAGCAGTTCTTC.

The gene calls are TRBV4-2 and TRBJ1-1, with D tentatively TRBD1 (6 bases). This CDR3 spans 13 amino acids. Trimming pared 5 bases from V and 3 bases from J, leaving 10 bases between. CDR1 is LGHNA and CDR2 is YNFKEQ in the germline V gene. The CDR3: CASSTKGDTEAFF. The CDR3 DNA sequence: TGTGCCAGCAGCACAAAGGGGGACACTGAAGCTTTCTTT.

CDR3 bases: TGTGCCAGTAGCGAAGGGACTACCAATCCCCCGCACAATGAGCAGTTCTTC. Translated, it gives CASSEGTTNPPHNEQFF. This sequence joins TRBV19 and TRBJ2-1; 7 nucleotides line up with TRBD2. CDR3 length: 17 residues. The ends lost 6 bases at V and 5 bases at J; junction bases unmatched: 16. Germline loops: CDR1 LNHDA, CDR2 SQIVND (reference sequence).

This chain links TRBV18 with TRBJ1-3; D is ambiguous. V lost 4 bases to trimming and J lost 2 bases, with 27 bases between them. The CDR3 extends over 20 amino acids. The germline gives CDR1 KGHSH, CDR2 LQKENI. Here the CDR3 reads CASSLLAELRPTTAGNTIYF. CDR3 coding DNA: TGTGCCAGCTCACTTTTAGCGGAGCTAAGACCTACCACGGCTGGAAACACCATATATTTT.

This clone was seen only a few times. DNA of the CDR3: TGTGCCAGCAGCCAAGCCCGGTTCGTGGATCAGCCCCAGCATTTT. Translated, it gives CASSQARFVDQPQHF. The V gene is TRBV7-3, the J gene TRBJ1-5; no clear D gene. V lost 5 bases to trimming and J lost 5 bases, with 16 bases between them. Germline CDR1 and CDR2: SGHTA and FQGTGA. The CDR3 runs to 15 residues.

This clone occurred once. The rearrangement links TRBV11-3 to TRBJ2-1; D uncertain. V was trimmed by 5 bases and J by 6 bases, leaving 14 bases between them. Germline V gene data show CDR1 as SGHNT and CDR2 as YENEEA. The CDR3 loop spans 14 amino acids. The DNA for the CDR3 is TGTGCCAGCAGCCCCCGTACTCCCGCCAATGAGCAGTTCTTC. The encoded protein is CASSPRTPANEQFF.

In DNA, the CDR3 is TGTGCCAGCAGCCCCAGGGCTTCAAATGAAAAACTGTTTTTT. The encoded protein is CASSPRASNEKLFF. The chain employs TRBV3-1 (or the pseudogene TRBV3-2) and TRBJ1-4; D perhaps matches TRBD1 (5 bases). Germline-derived CDR1 and CDR2 are LGHDT and YNNKEL (reference sequence). This CDR3 is built from 14 residues. Trimming took 4 bases from V and 5 from J, leaving 11 bases between them.